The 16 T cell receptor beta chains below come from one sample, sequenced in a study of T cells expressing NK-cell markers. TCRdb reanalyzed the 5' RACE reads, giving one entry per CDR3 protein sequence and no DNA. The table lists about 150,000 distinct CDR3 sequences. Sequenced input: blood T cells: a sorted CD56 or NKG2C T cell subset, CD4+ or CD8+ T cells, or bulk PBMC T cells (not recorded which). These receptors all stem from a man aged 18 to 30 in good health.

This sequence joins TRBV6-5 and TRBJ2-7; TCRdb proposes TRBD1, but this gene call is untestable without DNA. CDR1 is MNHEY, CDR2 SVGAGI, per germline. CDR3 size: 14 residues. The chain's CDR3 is CASSSPGGTYEQYF.

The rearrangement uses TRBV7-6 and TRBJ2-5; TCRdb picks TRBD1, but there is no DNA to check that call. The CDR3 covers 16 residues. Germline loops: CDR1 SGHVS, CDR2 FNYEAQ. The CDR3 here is CASSLNRGGAQETQYF.

This chain's CDR3 is CATPGTGLEAFF. The chain employs TRBV7-9 and TRBJ1-1; TCRdb names TRBD1, which stays unverified in the absence of DNA. Germline V gene sequence: CDR1 SEHNR, CDR2 FQNEAQ (reference sequence). The CDR3 spans 12 residues.

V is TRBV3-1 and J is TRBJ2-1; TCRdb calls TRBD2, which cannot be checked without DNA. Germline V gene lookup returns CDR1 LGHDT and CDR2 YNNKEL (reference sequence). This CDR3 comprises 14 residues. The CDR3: CASSPLTSRNEQFF.

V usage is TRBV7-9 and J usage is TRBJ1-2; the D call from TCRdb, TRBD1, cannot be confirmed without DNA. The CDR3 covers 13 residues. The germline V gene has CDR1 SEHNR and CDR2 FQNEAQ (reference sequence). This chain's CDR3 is CASSDGQNYGYTF.

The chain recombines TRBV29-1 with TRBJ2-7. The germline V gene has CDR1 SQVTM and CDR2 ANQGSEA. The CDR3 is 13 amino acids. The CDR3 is CSAVIGDRYEQYF.

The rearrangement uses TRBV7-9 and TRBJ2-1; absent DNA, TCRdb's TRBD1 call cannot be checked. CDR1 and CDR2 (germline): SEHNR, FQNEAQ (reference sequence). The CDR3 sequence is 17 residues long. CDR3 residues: CASSPPATGPGWNEQFF.

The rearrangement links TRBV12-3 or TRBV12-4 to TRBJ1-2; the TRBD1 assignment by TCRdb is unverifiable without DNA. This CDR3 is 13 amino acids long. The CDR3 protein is CASRPTDRGGYTF.

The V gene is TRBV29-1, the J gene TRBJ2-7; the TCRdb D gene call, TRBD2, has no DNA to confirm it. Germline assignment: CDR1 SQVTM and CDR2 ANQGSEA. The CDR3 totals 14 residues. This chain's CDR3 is CSVDRTSGRYEQYF.

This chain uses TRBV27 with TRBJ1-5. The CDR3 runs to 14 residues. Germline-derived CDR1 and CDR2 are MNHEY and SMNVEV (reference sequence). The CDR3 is CASAGIQDNQPQHF.

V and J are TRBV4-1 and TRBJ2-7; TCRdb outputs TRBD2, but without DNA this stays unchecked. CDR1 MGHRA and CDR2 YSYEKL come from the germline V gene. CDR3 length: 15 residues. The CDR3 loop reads CASSQTGSGIYEQYF.

The CDR3 region is CSASVPYKRERRYNEQFF. The chain links TRBV20-1 to TRBJ2-1; TCRdb's D call, TRBD2, is unchecked because there is no DNA. This CDR3 contains 18 residues. In germline, CDR1 is DFQATT, CDR2 SNEGSKA (reference sequence).

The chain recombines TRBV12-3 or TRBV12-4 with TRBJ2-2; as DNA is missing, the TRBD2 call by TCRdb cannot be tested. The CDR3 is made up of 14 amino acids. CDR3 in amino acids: CASSAVGGTGELFF.

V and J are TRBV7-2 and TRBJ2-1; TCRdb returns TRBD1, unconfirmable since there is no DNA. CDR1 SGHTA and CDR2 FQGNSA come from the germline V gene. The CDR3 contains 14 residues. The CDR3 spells CASSPRHQNNEQFF. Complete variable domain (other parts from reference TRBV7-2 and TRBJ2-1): GAGVSQSPSNKVTEKGKDVELRCDPISGHTALYWYRQSLGQGLEFLIYFQGNSAPDKSGLPSDRFSAERTGGSVSTLTIQRTQQEDSAVYLCASSPRHQNNEQFFGPGTRLTVL.

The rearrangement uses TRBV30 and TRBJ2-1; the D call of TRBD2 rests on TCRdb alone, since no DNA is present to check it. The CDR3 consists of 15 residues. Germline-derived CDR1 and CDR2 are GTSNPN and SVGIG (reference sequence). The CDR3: CAWSRVAGGYNEQFF.

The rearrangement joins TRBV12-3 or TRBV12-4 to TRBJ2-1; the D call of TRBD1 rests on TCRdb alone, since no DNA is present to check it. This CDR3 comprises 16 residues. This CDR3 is CASRPRGDRGYNEQFF.